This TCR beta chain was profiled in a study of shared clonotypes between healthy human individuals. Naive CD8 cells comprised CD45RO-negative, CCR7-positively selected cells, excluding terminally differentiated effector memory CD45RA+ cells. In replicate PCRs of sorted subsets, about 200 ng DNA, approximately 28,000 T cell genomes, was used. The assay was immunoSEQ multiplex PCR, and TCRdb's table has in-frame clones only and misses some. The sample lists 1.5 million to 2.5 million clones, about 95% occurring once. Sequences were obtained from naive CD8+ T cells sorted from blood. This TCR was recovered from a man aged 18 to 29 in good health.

CDR3 coding DNA: TGTGCCAGCACTGTTGCTCGGCCAGCGGAGCAGTACTTC. Translation: CASTVARPAEQYF. The gene calls are TRBV11-2 and TRBJ2-7; the D is unclear. V dropped 7 bases and J dropped 7 bases, with 17 bases sitting between them. The CDR3 contains 13 residues. In germline, CDR1 is SGHAT, CDR2 FQNNGV.